The 27 T cell receptor beta chains listed next were all sequenced from one sample in a study of siplizumab effects on memory and regulatory T cells. TCRdb's table, derived via immunoSEQ multiplex PCR, lists solely in-frame clones and lacks some. This table holds tens of thousands of clones, less than 90% found once. Sequencing used memory CD4+ T cells sorted from blood. The receptors were gathered from a human donor in good health.

The rearrangement uses TRBV19 and TRBJ2-7; 12 bases are shared with TRBD2. The trim removed 5 bases at V and 4 bases at J, leaving 12 bases unmatched. The CDR3 contains 17 residues. Germline CDR1 reads LNHDA; CDR2 reads SQIVND (reference sequence). CDR3 coding DNA: TGTGCCAGTAGTTCCACGGCTAGCGGGAGGGCCGGTTACGAGCAGTACTTC. This translates into CASSSTASGRAGYEQYF.

The rearrangement links TRBV7-6 to TRBJ2-1, with 11 bases identical to TRBD2. Losses at the gene ends were 2 bases for V and 7 bases for J; bases not matched to a gene: 7. The CDR3 length is 16 residues. Germline V gene sequence: CDR1 SGHVS, CDR2 FNYEAQ. DNA for the CDR3: TGTGCCAGCAGCTTACGACTAGCGGGAAATCTAAATGAGCAGTTCTTC. Its translation is CASSLRLAGNLNEQFF.

The chain employs TRBV6-1 and TRBJ2-5, with D perhaps assigned TRBD1 or TRBD2 (5 bases each). This CDR3 has 13 amino acids. V was shortened by 1 base and J by 12 bases, with 15 bases between the two germline ends. Germline loops: CDR1 MNHNS, CDR2 SASEGT. CDR3 DNA: TGTGCCAGCAGTGAAGGGCAGGGAGCGTGGGAGTACTTC. It encodes CASSEGQGAWEYF.

The rearrangement uses TRBV6-6 and TRBJ2-7, with 7 bases aligning to TRBD1. V dropped 2 bases and J dropped 3; count of bases not matched to a gene: 7. Germline CDR1 reads MNHNY; CDR2 reads SVGAGI (reference sequence). The CDR3 is 15 amino acids. CDR3 DNA: TGTGCCAGCAGTTACCGACAGGGTGCCGGCTACGAGCAGTACTTC. Its protein is CASSYRQGAGYEQYF.

This clone was found once. The chain joins TRBV19 to TRBJ2-5, with D possibly TRBD1 on 6 matching bases. Trimming left V 1 base short and J 4 bases short, with 13 bases between. The CDR3 sequence is 15 residues long. From germline, CDR1 is LNHDA and CDR2 SQIVND (reference sequence). CDR3 sequence reads: CASSIGGGLRETQYF. CDR3 DNA sequence: TGTGCCAGTAGTATAGGAGGGGGTCTGAGAGAGACCCAGTACTTC. The variable domain in full, with the rest retrieved from reference TRBV19 and TRBJ2-5, is DGGITQSPKYLFRKEGQNVTLSCEQNLNHDAMYWYRQDPGQGLRLIYYSQIVNDFQKGDIAEGYSVSREKKESFPLTVTSAQKNPTAFYLCASSIGGGLRETQYFGPGTRLLVL.

V and J are TRBV11-3 and TRBJ2-1, with 9 positions matching TRBD2. J was trimmed by 5 bases and V by 3 bases; bases with no gene match: 5. The CDR3 has 15 amino acids. Germline V gene data show CDR1 as SGHNT and CDR2 as YENEEA. Written as DNA, the CDR3 is TGTGCCAGCAGCTTGTTAGCGGGAGCGGACAATGAGCAGTTCTTC. Translated, it gives CASSLLAGADNEQFF. Full variable domain (outside the CDR3, taken from reference TRBV11-3 and TRBJ2-1): EAGVVQSPRYKIIEKKQPVAFWCNPISGHNTLYWYLQNLGQGPELLIRYENEEAVDDSQLPKDRFSAERLKGVDSTLKIQPAELGDSAVYLCASSLLAGADNEQFFGPGTRLTVL.

The rearrangement uses TRBV25-1 and TRBJ2-5; no reliable D call. Germline lookup yields CDR1 MGHDK and CDR2 SYGVNS. This CDR3 is built from 13 residues. Trimming pared 1 base from V and 4 bases from J, leaving 7 bases between. In nucleotides, the CDR3 is TGTGCCAGCAGTGAATCTCCGATAGAGACCCAGTACTTC. It is translated as CASSESPIETQYF.

V gene TRBV19 combines with J gene TRBJ2-7; D might be TRBD2 (5 bases). This CDR3 has 15 residues. Germline V gene lookup returns CDR1 LNHDA and CDR2 SQIVND (reference sequence). V lost 4 bases and J lost 2, with 15 bases in between. The CDR3 DNA reads as TGTGCCAGTAGTAAGGCGCGGGCAGACCCCTACGAGCAGTACTTC. Amino acids: CASSKARADPYEQYF. Looking up the rest from reference TRBV19 and TRBJ2-7 gives the full variable domain: DGGITQSPKYLFRKEGQNVTLSCEQNLNHDAMYWYRQDPGQGLRLIYYSQIVNDFQKGDIAEGYSVSREKKESFPLTVTSAQKNPTAFYLCASSKARADPYEQYFGPGTRLTVT.

The V and J genes are TRBV6-6 and TRBJ1-1; 8 nucleotides match TRBD1. The junction had 5 bases not matched to a gene; V was cut back by 4 bases and J by 4 bases. CDR3 length: 14 amino acids. The germline CDR1 and CDR2 sequences are MNHNY and SVGAGI (reference sequence). The CDR3 loop is CASSSATGATEAFF. The CDR3, as DNA: TGTGCCAGCAGTTCAGCGACAGGGGCCACTGAAGCTTTCTTT.

The chain joins TRBV5-6 to TRBJ2-6, with unresolved D. CDR1 is SGHDT, CDR2 YYEEEE, per germline. The CDR3 runs to 15 residues. V lost 2 bases, J lost 2 bases, and 8 bases lay in between. CDR3 sequence: CASSFLGAGANVLTF. Written as DNA, the CDR3 is TGTGCCAGCAGCTTCTTGGGTGCTGGGGCCAACGTCCTGACTTTC.

The V and J genes are TRBV18 and TRBJ1-2; D might be TRBD1 (6 bases). Per germline, CDR1 KGHSH and CDR2 LQKENI. V was cut by 4 bases and J by 8 bases, with 17 bases left in between. The CDR3 is 14 amino acids. The CDR3 DNA reads TGTGCCAGCTCACTGGCTCAGGGGATGGAAGGCTACACCTTC. Encoded protein: CASSLAQGMEGYTF.

The V call is TRBV19, the J call TRBJ2-4, with 7 bases aligning to TRBD2. The CDR3 is 14 amino acids. J gave up 4 bases and V 8 bases, and 8 bases lay outside the gene matches. Germline V lookup: CDR1 LNHDA, CDR2 SQIVND (reference sequence). CDR3 region: CASVQRGEKNIQYF. DNA for the CDR3: TGTGCCAGTGTCCAGCGGGGAGAAAAAAACATTCAGTACTTC.

The chain uses TRBV4-1 and TRBJ2-5; TRBD1 is a possible D gene (6 bases). V lost 0 bases and J lost 6, with 11 bases in between. Per germline, CDR1 MGHRA and CDR2 YSYEKL. This CDR3 spans 14 amino acids. CDR3 sequence reads: CASSQDYRAKTQYF. CDR3 DNA: TGCGCCAGCAGCCAAGATTACAGGGCAAAGACCCAGTACTTC.

Remarks on this clone: The junction departs from germline at one end; a sequencing error may be responsible. This sequence joins TRBV2 and TRBJ1-1; unclear D gene. Germline values: CDR1 SNHLY, CDR2 FYNNEI. This CDR3 is built from 14 residues. The CDR3 DNA reads as TGTGCCGGCAGCCCCGGATGGAGGAACACTGAAGCTTTCTTT. Translated: CAGSPGWRNTEAFF.

CDR3 amino acids: CASSTYDGYAGNTIYF. CDR3 sequence (DNA): TGTGCCAGCAGCACTTACGATGGATACGCCGGAAACACCATATATTTT. The chain uses TRBV25-1 and TRBJ1-3; D gene unclear. Per the germline V gene, CDR1 is MGHDK and CDR2 is SYGVNS. Trimming removed 6 bases from V and 4 bases from J, with 19 bases in between. The CDR3 covers 16 residues.

The rearrangement links TRBV6-5 to TRBJ1-6, with D possibly TRBD1 on 6 matching bases. Germline CDR1 MNHEY, CDR2 SVGAGI. The V end lost 2 bases, the J end lost 10 bases, and 12 bases lay between the germline ends. The CDR3 extends over 14 amino acids. CDR3 sequence (DNA): TGTGCCAGCAGTTACGGGGGGCTCAGCTCACCCCTCCACTTT. Its translation is CASSYGGLSSPLHF.

CDR3 DNA: TGTGCCAGCTCGGAGGAGGGGGGGGAGACCCAGTACTTC. Its protein product is CASSEEGGETQYF. V and J are TRBV27 and TRBJ2-5; TRBD2 might be the D (7 bases). Deletions cut 8 bases from V and 5 bases from J, with 15 bases between. CDR3 length: 13 residues. The germline CDR1 and CDR2 sequences are MNHEY and SMNVEV (reference sequence).

The table lists this clone with a count of one. The chain combines TRBV6-1 with TRBJ1-5, with D unresolved. With 7 bases removed from V and 0 bases from J, the gap between germline ends came to 7 bases. The germline CDR1 and CDR2 sequences are MNHNS and SASEGT. The CDR3 extends over 13 amino acids. The CDR3 reads CASTRDSNQPQHF. DNA for the CDR3: TGTGCCAGCACCCGGGATAGCAATCAGCCCCAGCATTTT.

The chain uses TRBV5-1 and TRBJ2-5; D not certain. The CDR3 runs 14 residues. V was cut by 1 base and J by 3 bases, with 10 bases left in between. The germline V gene has CDR1 SGHRS and CDR2 YFSETQ. CDR3 region: CASSLKTNEETQYF. The CDR3 region has the DNA TGCGCCAGCAGCTTGAAGACAAACGAAGAGACCCAGTACTTC.

The rearrangement uses TRBV28 and TRBJ2-1, with 9 bases aligning to TRBD1. CDR3 length: 15 amino acids. Looked up from germline, CDR1 is MDHEN and CDR2 is SYDVKM. After removal of 5 bases from V and 6 bases from J, the junction contained 8 bases not matched to a gene. The DNA of the CDR3 is TGTGCCAGCAGTCCCCCGGGACAGGGAAGCAATGAGCAGTTCTTC. Its protein is CASSPPGQGSNEQFF.

V is TRBV4-1 and J is TRBJ1-5; D gene unclear. CDR1 is MGHRA, CDR2 YSYEKL, per germline. This CDR3 contains 17 residues. V lost 4 bases, J lost 7 bases, and 23 bases lay in between. The chain's CDR3 is CASSPGGLKNVRQPQHF. The CDR3, as DNA: TGCGCCAGCAGCCCCGGTGGGTTAAAAAACGTGAGACAGCCCCAGCATTTT.

Of note for this clone: A much larger clone is a single base away; this may be a read error. V is TRBV5-1 and J is TRBJ1-2; D call uncertain. This CDR3 is built from 14 residues. The germline gives CDR1 SGHRS, CDR2 YFSETQ. Trimming left V 0 bases short and J 2 bases short, with 8 bases between. CDR3 sequence reads: CASSLGDGNYGYTF. The DNA of the CDR3 is TGCGCCAGCAGCTTGGGAGACGGGAACTATGGCTACACCTTC.

This rearrangement joins TRBV15 to TRBJ2-1; the match to TRBD2 covers 7 bases. With 5 bases clipped from V and 9 bases from J, the junction kept 13 bases outside the gene matches. CDR1 and CDR2 from the germline V gene are LNHNV and YYDKDF (reference sequence). The CDR3 contains 15 residues. CDR3 residues: CATSLSRGLAAEQFF. CDR3 nucleotide sequence: TGTGCCACCAGCCTATCTAGGGGTCTAGCGGCTGAGCAGTTCTTC.

The chain links TRBV4-2 to TRBJ2-5; TRBD1 matches 8 bases. Germline V gene sequence: CDR1 LGHNA, CDR2 YNFKEQ. The CDR3 covers 14 residues. V gave up 4 bases and J gave up 3 bases; unmatched junction bases: 4. CDR3 in DNA: TGTGCCAGCAGCCGGGGACAGGAGAAAGAGACCCAGTACTTC. This gives the protein CASSRGQEKETQYF.

This clone showed up just once. V and J are TRBV4-1 and TRBJ2-5; 11 bases align to TRBD2. The CDR3 runs 17 residues. Germline loops: CDR1 MGHRA, CDR2 YSYEKL. Losses at the gene ends were 4 bases for V and 2 bases for J; bases not matched to a gene: 9. The CDR3 loop reads CASSRAVWTSGQETQYF. The CDR3 region has the DNA TGCGCCAGCAGCCGGGCTGTTTGGACTAGCGGGCAAGAGACCCAGTACTTC.

CDR3 amino acids: CAISPSENEQFF. CDR3 in DNA: TGTGCCATCAGTCCCTCTGAAAATGAGCAGTTCTTC. J is TRBJ2-1 and V is TRBV10-3; D is unresolved. The CDR3 is 12 residues long. Trimming stripped 5 bases from V and 7 bases from J, with 9 bases between. CDR1 is ENHRY and CDR2 is SYGVKD in the germline V gene.

The V and J genes are TRBV11-2 and TRBJ2-3; D gene unclear. The germline V and J ends were trimmed by 5 bases and 2 bases, with 17 bases remaining between them. CDR1 SGHAT and CDR2 FQNNGV come from the germline V gene. This CDR3 is 16 amino acids long. The CDR3 region is CASSPAYLRATDTQYF. CDR3 DNA sequence: TGTGCCAGCAGCCCTGCCTACTTGCGAGCCACAGATACGCAGTATTTT.